This T cell receptor (beta chain) was retrieved from a study of cytomegalovirus exposure and HLA in healthy donors. General observations from the study: Sequence variants that were highly shared formed a cluster that was likely a sequencing artifact.

This CDR3 is 13 amino acids long. Trimming pared 6 bases from V and 8 bases from J, leaving 16 bases between. In germline, CDR1 is MNHEY, CDR2 SVGAGI. A remark on this clone: No antigen is known for it.

Primers for the PCR totalled 60 Vbeta and 13 Jbeta. The table came from immunoSEQ multiplex PCR; TCRdb's copy has only in-frame clones and leaves some out. The top ten clones hold over 20% of a sample with approximately 82,000 clones, over 9.5% of them seen once. This sequence joins TRBV6-5 and TRBJ1-2; D remains unclear. Sequenced material: PBMCs. This clonotype was obtained from a man in his sixties in good health and CMV-seropositive. The chain's CDR3 is CASRPVPEAGYTF. The CDR3 DNA is TGTGCCAGCAGACCTGTCCCGGAAGCGGGCTACACCTTC.